The T cell receptor (beta chain) described here comes from a study of cytomegalovirus exposure and HLA in healthy donors. Study results and limitations: According to reports, the classifier identified cytomegalovirus status with high specificity and sensitivity. The availability of immune exposure information extended only to CMV serostatus.

Points on this clone: The antigen remains unidentified.

The PCR made use of 60 Vbeta and 13 Jbeta primers. The authors' processing: Unique TCR beta chains numbered approximately 80 million in a later analysis, with around 12 million shared. Some clones are missing from TCRdb's copy, which holds only in-frame ones; the method was immunoSEQ multiplex PCR. V, J and clone size are those of that table, while D and trimming were read from the DNA. The repertoire includes approximately 150,000 clones, about 80% of them detected once, and 6.5% to 8.5% sits in the top ten. Donors were ostensibly healthy at sampling, although undocumented immune exposures were probable. V was cut by 0 bases and J by 6 bases, with 11 bases left in between. CDR1 is SGHRS and CDR2 is YFSETQ in the germline V gene. CDR3 length: 14 residues.

The chain links TRBV5-1 to TRBJ2-3, with a possible D match to TRBD2 (6 bases). What was sequenced was PBMCs. The origin of this receptor is a man under 40 in good health and CMV-seropositive. In DNA, the CDR3 is TGCGCCAGCAGCTTGGACGGGAGTGGGGATACGCAGTATTTT. Protein sequence: CASSLDGSGDTQYF.